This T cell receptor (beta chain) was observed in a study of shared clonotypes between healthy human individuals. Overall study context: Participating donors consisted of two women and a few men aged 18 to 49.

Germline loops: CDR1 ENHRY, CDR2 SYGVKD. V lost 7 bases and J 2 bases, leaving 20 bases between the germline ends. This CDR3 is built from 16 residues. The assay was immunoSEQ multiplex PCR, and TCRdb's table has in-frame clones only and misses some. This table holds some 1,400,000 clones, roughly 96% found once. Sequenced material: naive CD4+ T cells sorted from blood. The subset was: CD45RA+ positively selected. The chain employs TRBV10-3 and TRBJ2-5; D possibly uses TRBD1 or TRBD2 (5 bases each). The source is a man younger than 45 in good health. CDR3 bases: TGTGCCATCAATATGTTTGGGACGGCGAGACAAGAGACCCAGTACTTC. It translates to CAINMFGTARQETQYF.